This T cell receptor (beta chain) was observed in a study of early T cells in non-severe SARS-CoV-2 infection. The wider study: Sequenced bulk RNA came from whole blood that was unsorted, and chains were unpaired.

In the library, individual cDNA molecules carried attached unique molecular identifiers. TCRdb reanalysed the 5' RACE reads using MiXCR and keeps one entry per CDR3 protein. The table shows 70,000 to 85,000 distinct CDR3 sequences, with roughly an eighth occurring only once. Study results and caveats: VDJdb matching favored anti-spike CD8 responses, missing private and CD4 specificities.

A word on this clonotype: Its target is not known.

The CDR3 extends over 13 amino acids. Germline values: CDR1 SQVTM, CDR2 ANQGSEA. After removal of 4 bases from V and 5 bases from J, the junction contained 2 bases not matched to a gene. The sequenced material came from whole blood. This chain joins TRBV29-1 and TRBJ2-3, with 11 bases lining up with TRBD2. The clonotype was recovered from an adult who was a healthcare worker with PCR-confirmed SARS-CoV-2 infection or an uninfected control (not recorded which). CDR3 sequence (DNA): TGCAGCGTTGTTAGCGGGAGGGGAGATACGCAGTATTTT. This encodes CSVVSGRGDTQYF.